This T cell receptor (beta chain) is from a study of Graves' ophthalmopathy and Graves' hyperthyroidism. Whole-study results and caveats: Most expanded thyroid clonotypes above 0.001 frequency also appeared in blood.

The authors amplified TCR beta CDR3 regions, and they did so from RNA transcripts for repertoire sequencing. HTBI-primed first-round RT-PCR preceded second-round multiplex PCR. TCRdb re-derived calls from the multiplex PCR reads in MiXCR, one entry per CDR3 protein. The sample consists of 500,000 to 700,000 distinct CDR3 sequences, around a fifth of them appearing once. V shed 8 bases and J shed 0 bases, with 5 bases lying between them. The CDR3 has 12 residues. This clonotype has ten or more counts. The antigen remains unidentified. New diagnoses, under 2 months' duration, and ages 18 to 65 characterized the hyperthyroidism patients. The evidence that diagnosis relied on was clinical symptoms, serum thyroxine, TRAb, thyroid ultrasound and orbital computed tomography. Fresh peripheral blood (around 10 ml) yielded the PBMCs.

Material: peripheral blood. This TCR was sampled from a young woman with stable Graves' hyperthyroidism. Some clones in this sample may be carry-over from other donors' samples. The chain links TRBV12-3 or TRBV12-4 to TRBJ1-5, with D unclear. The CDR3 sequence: CASGISNQPQHF. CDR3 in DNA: TGTGCCAGCGGAATTAGCAATCAGCCCCAGCATTTT.